The 6 T cell receptor beta chains below all came from one sample that was sequenced in a study of T cell responses to AZD1222 COVID-19 vaccine. Only in-frame clones appear in the TCRdb table, and some are missing; sequencing was by immunoSEQ multiplex PCR. The table shows 200,000 or so clones, with roughly 93% occurring only once. The starting material was peripheral blood, obtained on day 0 of AZD1222 vaccination. The receptors shown here come from an adult in good health.

The chain employs TRBV7-2 and TRBJ1-5; 7 bases map to TRBD1. V lost 5 bases, J lost 3 bases, and 7 bases stayed unmatched. Germline V lookup: CDR1 SGHTA, CDR2 FQGNSA. CDR3 size: 15 residues. CDR3 sequence reads: CASSPRQGNNQPQHF. CDR3 nucleotide sequence: TGTGCCAGCAGCCCCCGACAGGGTAACAATCAGCCCCAGCATTTT.

The V gene is TRBV19, the J gene TRBJ2-3, with D possibly being TRBD1 or TRBD2 (5 bases each). Germline lookup yields CDR1 LNHDA and CDR2 SQIVND (reference sequence). CDR3 length: 15 amino acids. V was shortened by 5 bases and J by 2 bases, with 14 bases between the two germline ends. As DNA, the CDR3 is TGTGCCAGTAGTCCCCCGGGGCTAGCCACAGATACGCAGTATTTT. Amino acids: CASSPPGLATDTQYF.

The chain employs TRBV6-1 and TRBJ1-1, with D maybe TRBD1 (5 bases). The CDR3 has 17 residues. Germline V gene lookup returns CDR1 MNHNS and CDR2 SASEGT. V shed 0 bases and J shed 7 bases, with 21 bases lying between them. CDR3: CASSEALRGELRREAFF. The CDR3 DNA follows: TGTGCCAGCAGTGAAGCGCTTCGAGGGGAACTCCGACGTGAAGCTTTCTTT.

This CDR3 is CASSFDSQETQYF. The CDR3 DNA reads as TGTGCCAGCAGCTTCGACAGCCAAGAGACCCAGTACTTC. The chain carries TRBV11-3 and TRBJ2-5; TRBD1 might be the D (5 bases). With 3 bases removed from V and 1 base from J, the gap between germline ends came to 6 bases. Germline V gene data show CDR1 as SGHNT and CDR2 as YENEEA. CDR3 length: 13 amino acids.

This clone is a singleton in its sample. The rearrangement links TRBV7-3 to TRBJ2-1, with D tentatively TRBD2 (5 bases). CDR3 length: 14 residues. Germline lookup yields CDR1 SGHTA and CDR2 FQGTGA. V gave up 2 bases and J gave up 5 bases, with 10 bases separating them. The CDR3 sequence is CASSLETINNEQFF. In DNA form, the CDR3 reads TGTGCCAGCAGCTTAGAGACTATTAACAATGAGCAGTTCTTC.

This clone was recorded a few times. The V and J genes are TRBV28 and TRBJ1-4; 8 nucleotides match TRBD1. V trimming: 9 bases; J trimming: 7 bases; junction bases outside the gene matches: 10. Looked up from germline, CDR1 is MDHEN and CDR2 is SYDVKM. There are 14 residues in the CDR3. The CDR3 DNA reads as TGTGCCAGTCGGACAGGGAGGGATTTTGAAAAACTGTTTTTT. It translates to CASRTGRDFEKLFF.